Listed below are T cell receptor beta chains from one sample, sequenced in a study of beta chain features in type 1 diabetes. TCRdb keeps only in-frame clones here, not all; method: immunoSEQ multiplex PCR. The sample shows roughly 250,000 clones, just over 20% of them seen only once. The sample was naive CD4+ T cells from blood. The receptors were sampled from a woman in her thirties or forties with type 1 diabetes. Both conserved end residues are part of each CDR3. The order of the fields is clone size, D gene, J gene, V gene, CDR3 DNA, CDR3 protein. The D gene is left open where the match is weak. Where a row states a size, it is once, few, many or the class of an expanded clone; other rows omit it.

abundance: few; d_gene: NA; j_gene: TRBJ2-2; v_gene: TRBV5-1; CDR3nt: TGCGCCAGCAGCTTGGGGCAGAACGCCGGGGAGCTGTTTTTT; CDR3aa: CASSLGQNAGELFF
abundance: few; d_gene: TRBD1; j_gene: TRBJ1-2; v_gene: TRBV7-9; CDR3nt: TGTGCCAGCAGCTTCGGACAGGGATCGGCTGGCTACACCTTC; CDR3aa: CASSFGQGSAGYTF
abundance: NA; d_gene: TRBD1; j_gene: TRBJ1-2; v_gene: TRBV4-2; CDR3nt: TGTGCCAGCAGCCTCCCGGGACAGGGGGTTGGCTACACCTTC; CDR3aa: CASSLPGQGVGYTF
abundance: NA; d_gene: TRBD1; j_gene: TRBJ2-7; v_gene: TRBV7-2; CDR3nt: TGTGCCAGCATTGGGACAGGGTCCTCCGAGCAGTACTTC; CDR3aa: CASIGTGSSEQYF
abundance: NA; d_gene: TRBD1; j_gene: TRBJ1-1; v_gene: TRBV29-1; CDR3nt: TGCAGCGTTGCCATGACAGGGGTTAACACTGAAGCTTTCTTT; CDR3aa: CSVAMTGVNTEAFF
abundance: NA; d_gene: NA; j_gene: TRBJ2-1; v_gene: TRBV19; CDR3nt: TGTGCCAGTAGTATCGGACAGTCCCCTAACAATGAGCAGTTCTTC; CDR3aa: CASSIGQSPNNEQFF
abundance: NA; d_gene: TRBD2; j_gene: TRBJ2-3; v_gene: TRBV2; CDR3nt: TGTGCCAGCAGTATGGGACTAATCTCGGATACGCAGTATTTT; CDR3aa: CASSMGLISDTQYF
abundance: NA; d_gene: TRBD1; j_gene: TRBJ2-1; v_gene: TRBV5-1; CDR3nt: TGCGCCAGCAGCGCAGGGACAGGGAACTACAATGAGCAGTTCTTC; CDR3aa: CASSAGTGNYNEQFF
abundance: few; d_gene: NA; j_gene: TRBJ2-2; v_gene: TRBV29-1; CDR3nt: TGCAGCGCCCCCAGGGGAAACGGGGAGCTGTTTTTT; CDR3aa: CSAPRGNGELFF
abundance: NA; d_gene: NA; j_gene: TRBJ2-5; v_gene: TRBV27; CDR3nt: TGTGCCAGCAGTTTATCGGGGGCCAACTTCCAAGAGACCCAGTACTTC; CDR3aa: CASSLSGANFQETQYF
abundance: few; d_gene: TRBD1; j_gene: TRBJ1-1; v_gene: TRBV7-3; CDR3nt: TGTGCCAGCAGCTCGGGACAGGAAGCTTTCTTT; CDR3aa: CASSSGQEAFF
abundance: NA; d_gene: TRBD1; j_gene: TRBJ1-2; v_gene: TRBV4-3; CDR3nt: TGCGCCAGCAGCCAAGATCAGGGGGGCTATGGCTACACCTTC; CDR3aa: CASSQDQGGYGYTF
abundance: NA; d_gene: NA; j_gene: TRBJ1-1; v_gene: TRBV9; CDR3nt: TGTGCCAGCAGCGTAGGACAGATGAACACTGAAGCTTTCTTT; CDR3aa: CASSVGQMNTEAFF
abundance: NA; d_gene: NA; j_gene: TRBJ2-2; v_gene: TRBV7-9; CDR3nt: TGTGCCAGCAGCTTAGGAGCCGGGGAGCTGTTTTTT; CDR3aa: CASSLGAGELFF
abundance: few; d_gene: NA; j_gene: TRBJ2-1; v_gene: TRBV7-6; CDR3nt: TGTGCCAGCAGCTTAAGCAACAATGAGCAGTTCTTC; CDR3aa: CASSLSNNEQFF
abundance: few; d_gene: NA; j_gene: TRBJ2-3; v_gene: TRBV5-1; CDR3nt: TGCGCCAGCAGCTCTCCCACAGATACGCAGTATTTT; CDR3aa: CASSSPTDTQYF
abundance: NA; d_gene: TRBD2; j_gene: TRBJ2-7; v_gene: TRBV18; CDR3nt: TGTGCCAGCTCACCAGGGGCGGGGGGCCTCTCCTACGAGCAGTACTTC; CDR3aa: CASSPGAGGLSYEQYF
abundance: NA; d_gene: TRBD1; j_gene: TRBJ2-5; v_gene: TRBV29-1; CDR3nt: TGCAGCGTTGACGGGACAGGCCAAGAGACCCAGTACTTC; CDR3aa: CSVDGTGQETQYF
abundance: few; d_gene: TRBD1; j_gene: TRBJ2-7; v_gene: TRBV4-3; CDR3nt: TGCGCCAGCAGCCAAGAGGTCTGGACCGGGACAGGGACCTACGAGCAGTACTTC; CDR3aa: CASSQEVWTGTGTYEQYF
abundance: once; d_gene: TRBD1; j_gene: TRBJ1-6; v_gene: TRBV18; CDR3nt: TGTGCCAGCTCACTAGACAGGGAGTCACCCCTCCACTTT; CDR3aa: CASSLDRESPLHF
abundance: NA; d_gene: NA; j_gene: TRBJ1-5; v_gene: TRBV6-5; CDR3nt: TGTGCCAGCAGTATAACGAGGAGCAATCAGCCCCAGCATTTT; CDR3aa: CASSITRSNQPQHF
abundance: NA; d_gene: NA; j_gene: TRBJ2-3; v_gene: TRBV7-3; CDR3nt: TGTGCCAGCAGCTTAAGCCCTCAGGGAAACACAGATACGCAGTATTTT; CDR3aa: CASSLSPQGNTDTQYF
abundance: NA; d_gene: TRBD2; j_gene: TRBJ2-5; v_gene: TRBV9; CDR3nt: TGTGCCAGCAGCGTTCAGACTAGCGGGGGACAAGAGACCCAGTACTTC; CDR3aa: CASSVQTSGGQETQYF
abundance: NA; d_gene: TRBD1; j_gene: TRBJ1-1; v_gene: TRBV5-6; CDR3nt: TGTGCCAGCAGCTTGGGTACAGGGGAGAACACTGAAGCTTTCTTT; CDR3aa: CASSLGTGENTEAFF
abundance: once; d_gene: NA; j_gene: TRBJ2-7; v_gene: TRBV7-6; CDR3nt: TGTGCCAGCAGCTTAGCTGGTGCGTACGAGCAGTACTTC; CDR3aa: CASSLAGAYEQYF
abundance: few; d_gene: TRBD1; j_gene: TRBJ2-2; v_gene: TRBV5-1; CDR3nt: TGCGCCAGCAGCTTGCCGGGACAGGCGGCCGGGGAGCTGTTTTTT; CDR3aa: CASSLPGQAAGELFF
abundance: NA; d_gene: NA; j_gene: TRBJ1-1; v_gene: TRBV29-1; CDR3nt: TGCAGCGGAGCGGGACTACCGAACACTGAAGCTTTCTTT; CDR3aa: CSGAGLPNTEAFF
abundance: few; d_gene: TRBD1; j_gene: TRBJ2-2; v_gene: TRBV18; CDR3nt: TGTGCCAGCTCACCCCGACAGGGGACCGGGGAGCTGTTTTTT; CDR3aa: CASSPRQGTGELFF
abundance: NA; d_gene: NA; j_gene: TRBJ1-1; v_gene: TRBV28; CDR3nt: TGTGCCAGCAGCCCAAGAGACGGGAAGAACACTGAAGCTTTCTTT; CDR3aa: CASSPRDGKNTEAFF
abundance: few; d_gene: TRBD1; j_gene: TRBJ2-1; v_gene: TRBV5-1; CDR3nt: TGCGCCAGCAGCCCTCTAGGACAGGGGGCGTACAATGAGCAGTTCTTC; CDR3aa: CASSPLGQGAYNEQFF
abundance: NA; d_gene: TRBD2; j_gene: TRBJ2-5; v_gene: TRBV19; CDR3nt: TGTGCCAGTAGGTCTAGCGGGAGCTTGGAGACCCAGTACTTC; CDR3aa: CASRSSGSLETQYF
abundance: few; d_gene: TRBD1; j_gene: TRBJ2-1; v_gene: TRBV11-3; CDR3nt: TGTGCCAGCAGCCAGGGACAGGGGGCGAATGAGCAGTTCTTC; CDR3aa: CASSQGQGANEQFF
abundance: few; d_gene: NA; j_gene: TRBJ1-1; v_gene: TRBV29-1; CDR3nt: TGCAGCGCCCGCCGCACTAACCGGAACACTGAAGCTTTCTTT; CDR3aa: CSARRTNRNTEAFF
abundance: NA; d_gene: TRBD1; j_gene: TRBJ1-1; v_gene: TRBV27; CDR3nt: TGTGCCAGCAAGACAACCGGGACAGGTGTAATCACTGAAGCTTTCTTT; CDR3aa: CASKTTGTGVITEAFF
abundance: few; d_gene: NA; j_gene: TRBJ1-1; v_gene: TRBV29-1; CDR3nt: TGCAGCGTTGAAGGTGGGGGGTGGACTGAAGCTTTCTTT; CDR3aa: CSVEGGGWTEAFF
abundance: few; d_gene: NA; j_gene: TRBJ1-1; v_gene: TRBV11-2; CDR3nt: TGTGCCAGCAGCTTAACAGGTGGAGTTTCTGAAGCTTTCTTT; CDR3aa: CASSLTGGVSEAFF
abundance: NA; d_gene: TRBD2; j_gene: TRBJ2-2; v_gene: TRBV30; CDR3nt: TGTGCCTGGAGTGGAGCGGGAGGAGTCACCGGGGAGCTGTTTTTT; CDR3aa: CAWSGAGGVTGELFF
abundance: NA; d_gene: NA; j_gene: TRBJ2-6; v_gene: TRBV6-1; CDR3nt: TGTGCCAGCAGTGAAGGCGGCAGATACTCTGGGGCCAACGTCCTGACTTTC; CDR3aa: CASSEGGRYSGANVLTF
abundance: NA; d_gene: TRBD2; j_gene: TRBJ2-1; v_gene: TRBV2; CDR3nt: TGTGCCAGCAGTGAAGGGCGGGGGGCGTACAATGAGCAGTTCTTC; CDR3aa: CASSEGRGAYNEQFF